This T cell receptor gamma chain originates from a study of γδ T cells in repeated Plasmodium falciparum infection. Whole-study context: The natural-infection arm compared Malian children under seasonal malaria with matched Australian children.

This clone occurred a few times. The antigen is undetermined. The protein recorded in TCRdb matches a much larger clone and deviates from this DNA's translation at residue 3, suggesting a read error; the protein here is obtained by translating the DNA. Germline CDR1 reads GITISATS; CDR2 reads ISYDGTV (reference sequence). This CDR3 spans 11 amino acids. Study-wide findings and caveats: Compared with Australian children, Malian Vdelta2-negative repertoires seemed more clonal, less diverse, less shared. Vgamma9/Vdelta2+ repertoires stayed stably polyclonal over time and infection.

Gammadelta T cells were flow-sorted from PBMC into Vgamma9/Vdelta2+ and Vdelta2-negative populations for bulk analysis. TCRdb re-called the multiplex PCR reads through CATT. In the table there are approximately 26,000 gamma-chain clones, 2.5% to 3.5% of which are singletons. Sequencing input: gamma-delta T cells from blood. The rearrangement uses TRGV9 and TRGJ1 or TRGJ2. TCRdb gives no J gene; it was assigned here by matching the DNA to germline. This receptor was taken from a pool of human donors (malaria-infected and uninfected, not separated). CDR3 sequence reads: CAMWEVGKKLF. CDR3 DNA sequence: TGTGCCATGTGGGAGGTCGGTAAGAAACTCTTT.